Listed here are 7 T cell receptor beta chains from one sample, sequenced in a study of response to subunit inactivated influenza vaccine. TCRdb re-analysed the RT-PCR reads in MiXCR, keeping a single row per CDR3 protein. The profile covers 500,000 to 600,000 distinct CDR3 sequences, with about 7.6% appearing a single time and over 10% taken by the ten largest. The sample was PBMCs from blood, taken less than 30 months after vaccination. Every receptor here comes from a man aged 50-75 years who received an inactivated influenza vaccine.

This clonotype was recorded a few times. This chain connects TRBV20-1 to TRBJ1-4, with 9 bases aligning to TRBD1. V lost 3 bases and J lost 8; bases outside the gene matches: 10. From germline, CDR1 is DFQATT and CDR2 SNEGSKA (reference sequence). This CDR3 has 15 residues. CDR3: CSASVLGQGNEKLFF. Here the CDR3 DNA reads TGCAGTGCTAGCGTTCTAGGACAGGGGAACGAAAAACTGTTTTTT.

This chain links TRBV5-1 with TRBJ2-3; D unclear. V lost 1 base and J 5 bases, leaving 8 bases between the germline ends. Germline loops: CDR1 SGHRS, CDR2 YFSETQ. The CDR3 is 13 amino acids. The CDR3 is CASSLTRGDTQYF. CDR3 bases: TGCGCCAGCAGCTTGACAAGAGGAGATACGCAGTATTTT. Full variable domain (rest looked up from reference TRBV5-1 and TRBJ2-3): KAGVTQTPRYLIKTRGQQVTLSCSPISGHRSVSWYQQTPGQGLQFLFEYFSETQRNKGNFPGRFSGRQFSNSRSEMNVSTLELGDSALYLCASSLTRGDTQYFGPGTRLTVL.

This clonotype was seen only a few times. This chain links TRBV20-1 with TRBJ1-1; D uncertain. CDR1 DFQATT and CDR2 SNEGSKA come from the germline V gene (reference sequence). The CDR3 is 14 amino acids. V lost 0 bases to trimming and J lost 3 bases, with 11 bases between them. CDR3 bases: TGCAGTGCTAGAGATTGGGGTCTAGACACTGAAGCTTTCTTT. Translated: CSARDWGLDTEAFF.

This clonotype was observed a handful of times. The V call is TRBV15, the J call TRBJ2-7, with 7 bases that match TRBD1. V lost 8 bases and J lost 2; bases outside the gene matches: 6. CDR1 and CDR2 (germline): LNHNV, YYDKDF (reference sequence). The CDR3 is made up of 13 amino acids. CDR3 DNA: TGTGCCACCGAAGGACAGGCTACCTACGAGCAGTACTTC. Amino acids: CATEGQATYEQYF. The whole variable domain, remainder taken from reference TRBV15 and TRBJ2-7, is DAMVIQNPRYQVTQFGKPVTLSCSQTLNHNVMYWYQQKSSQAPKLLFHYYDKDFNNEADTPDNFQSRRPNTSFCFLDIRSPGLGDTAMYLCATEGQATYEQYFGPGTRLTVT.

This clonotype was observed a few times. The J gene is TRBJ1-2, the V gene TRBV12-3 or TRBV12-4; 9 bases line up with TRBD1. The V and J ends lost 2 bases and 0 bases, in that order; junction bases with no gene match: 13. The length of the CDR3 is 19 residues. This CDR3 reads CASSLYLPGQGRANYGYTF. The CDR3 DNA reads as TGTGCCAGCAGTTTATATCTCCCGGGACAGGGAAGAGCTAACTATGGCTACACCTTC.

This clonotype appeared a few times. The chain is built from TRBV20-1 and TRBJ2-3, with 10 bases lining up with TRBD2. The CDR3 runs 15 residues. CDR1 and CDR2 (germline): DFQATT, SNEGSKA (reference sequence). J was trimmed by 6 bases and V by 3 bases; bases with no gene match: 9. The CDR3 sequence is CSARSAGGLADTQYF. The CDR3 coding sequence is TGCAGTGCTAGGTCTGCTGGGGGACTAGCGGATACGCAGTATTTT.

This clonotype was recorded a few times. This chain links TRBV5-8 with TRBJ2-2; D may be TRBD2 (5 bases). The CDR3 is 14 amino acids. Germline CDR1 is SGHTS and CDR2 is YDEGEE. V was trimmed by 6 bases and J by 2 bases, leaving 11 bases between them. Here the CDR3 DNA reads TGTGCCAGCAATCAAGCGGAAAACACCGGGGAGCTGTTTTTT. Protein product: CASNQAENTGELFF.